This is a list of T cell receptor beta chains from one sample in a study of blood T cell repertoires in COVID-19. Libraries were prepared by immunoSEQ multiplex PCR; TCRdb keeps only in-frame clonotypes and omits some of them. The table lists 150,000 to 200,000 clones, around 85% of them singletons. The specimen was peripheral blood. These receptor sequences come from a woman older than 75 with COVID-19, enrolled during active disease. Each CDR3 is given with its conserved first and last residue. Each record gives: V gene, D gene, clone size, J gene, CDR3 DNA, CDR3 protein. The D gene is left open where the match is weak. A clone size is listed for some rows: how often the clone was seen (once, few, many), or a class if it is expanded.

TRBV29-1	.	once	TRBJ2-2	TGCAGCGTCCTGAGTCAGCGAGACACCGGGGAGCTGTTTTTT	CSVLSQRDTGELFF
TRBV12-3/TRBV12-4	.	.	TRBJ2-7	TGTGCCAGCAGATGGGGGGGCTCGTACGAGCAGTACTTC	CASRWGGSYEQYF
TRBV7-2	TRBD2	.	TRBJ2-5	TGTGCCAGCAGCTTGGGACTAGCGGGAGGGCGAGTGGGGGAGACCCAGTACTTC	CASSLGLAGGRVGETQYF
TRBV6-5	.	once	TRBJ1-4	TGTGCCAGCAGGGCCGCGTTTGGACGGGGTGAAAAACTGTTTTTT	CASRAAFGRGEKLFF
TRBV10-3	.	.	TRBJ1-2	TGTGCCATACCCCTGGGGGGGTCCTCCTCCGGGAACTATGGCTACACCTTC	CAIPLGGSSSGNYGYTF
TRBV28	.	.	TRBJ1-2	TGTGCCTCGCGGTTAAATGGCTACACCTTC	CASRLNGYTF
TRBV12-3/TRBV12-4	TRBD1	once	TRBJ1-2	TGTGCCAGCAGCGGGACAGCCTATGGCTACACCTTC	CASSGTAYGYTF
TRBV5-1	.	.	TRBJ1-4	TGCGCCAGCAGGGACGCCGCGGGAGGTGAAAAACTGTTTTTT	CASRDAAGGEKLFF
TRBV6-5	TRBD1	.	TRBJ1-5	TGTGCCAGCAGAGGCTTCGGGACAGGCCAATCCCAGTGGCATTTT	CASRGFGTGQSQWHF
TRBV7-9	TRBD1	.	TRBJ1-4	TGTGCCAGCAGCCCCGGACAGGGGTTCTCGTCAACTAATGAAAAACTGTTTTTT	CASSPGQGFSSTNEKLFF
TRBV2	TRBD2	once	TRBJ2-3	TGTGCCAGCGCGGGACCGGGAGGACACACAGATACGCAGTATTTT	CASAGPGGHTDTQYF
TRBV3-1/TRBV3-2	TRBD1	.	TRBJ2-7	TGTGCCAGCAGCACCAACAGGGGGCGATACGAGCAGTACTTC	CASSTNRGRYEQYF
TRBV7-8	TRBD1	few	TRBJ2-7	TGTGCCAGCAGCCAACAGGGGTATCCCTACGAGCAGTACTTC	CASSQQGYPYEQYF
TRBV29-1	.	.	TRBJ2-1	TGCAGCGTTGTAATCGGGACTGGCTACAATGAGCAGTTCTTC	CSVVIGTGYNEQFF
TRBV3-1/TRBV3-2	TRBD1	.	TRBJ1-2	TGTGCCAGCAGCCCGGACAGGGAAGATGGCTACACCTTC	CASSPDREDGYTF
TRBV5-1	.	.	TRBJ1-6	TGCGCCAGCAGCGAGAGGAATACACGGAATTCACCCCTCCACTTT	CASSERNTRNSPLHF
TRBV15	TRBD2	.	TRBJ2-1	TGTGCCACCAGCAAGATAGGACTAGCGAACTACAATGAGCAGTTCTTC	CATSKIGLANYNEQFF
TRBV19	TRBD1	.	TRBJ1-2	TGTGCCAGTAGGGGACAGGGTAACTATGGCTACACCTTC	CASRGQGNYGYTF
TRBV5-1	.	.	TRBJ2-7	TGCGCCAGCAGCTTGGCCACGGAACAGACCCAGCAGTACTTC	CASSLATEQTQQYF
TRBV5-1	TRBD2	.	TRBJ2-1	TGCGCCAGCAGCTTGGGCATTCTAGCGGGGAGTAATGAGCAGTTCTTC	CASSLGILAGSNEQFF
TRBV7-8	.	.	TRBJ1-5	TGTGCCAGCAGCTTACCCTCCTACTTCGGGGTCGCGCCCCAGCATTTT	CASSLPSYFGVAPQHF
TRBV2	.	.	TRBJ1-5	TGTGCCAGCAGTGTAATGGCGGATCAGCCCCAGCATTTT	CASSVMADQPQHF
TRBV5-1	TRBD2	.	TRBJ2-2	TGCGCCAGCAGCTTGGCTAGCGGGAGGGCCGGGGAGCTGTTTTTT	CASSLASGRAGELFF
TRBV28	TRBD1	.	TRBJ1-5	TGTGCCAGCAGTTCCAGACAGGGCCACCAGCCCCAGCATTTT	CASSSRQGHQPQHF